This T cell receptor (beta chain) is drawn from a study of Ad26.COV2.S vaccination and SARS-CoV-2 variants (TCRdb year 2021). At the level of the whole study: Donors in the vaccine arm were drawn from COV1001, a phase I-IIa trial of Ad26.COV2.S in healthy adults that was multicentre, randomized, double-blind and placebo-controlled. The specificity and breadth of SARS-CoV-2-reactive T cell receptors after Ad26.COV2.S vaccination were assessed by TCRbeta repertoire sequencing. Ad26.COV2.S was administered intramuscularly at a dose of 5x10^10 or 1x10^11 viral particles, either as one shot or as two shots given 56 days apart. A total of some 30 samples were included in the TCR-sequenced set, comprising 19 Ad26.COV2.S vaccine recipients, 5 placebo recipients and 8 SARS-CoV-2 convalescent individuals. Trial participants were randomized into five groups of five: low-dose or high-dose Ad26.COV2.S given once or twice, or placebo on both occasions. Blinding of investigators to trial group allocation was maintained during experiments and outcome assessment. The paper as a whole reports these results and caveats: The study was not powered for comparison of responses between vaccine doses or regimens. Comparable non-spike TCR breadth was observed between vaccine and placebo recipients, consistent with only spike being contained in the vaccine. It was noted by the authors that total T cell responses may have been underestimated by the TCR breadth and depth analyses. After vaccination, substantial breadth of spike-specific CD8+ and CD4+ T cell responses was reported. Higher spike-specific TCR breadth was observed in Ad26.COV2.S recipients than in placebo recipients (P = 0.0014).

The immunoSEQ Assay was the method used to sequence TCRbeta CDR3 regions. After extraction, genomic DNA underwent amplification by bias-controlled multiplex PCR, followed by high-throughput sequencing. In the original analysis: To quantify the absolute abundance of every unique TCRbeta CDR3 region, sequences were collapsed and filtered. Usable DNA was measured by amplifying reference genes present in all nucleated cells, and TCRbeta template counts were normalized to that usable DNA to estimate T cell fraction. Repertoire TCRs were annotated as SARS-CoV-2-specific by exact matching of V gene, CDR3 amino acid sequence and J gene to a known reactive TCR set. The reference SARS-CoV-2 TCR set was obtained from MIRA and was filtered for enrichment in COVID-19-positive ImmuneCODE repertoires, whereby public or cross-reactive TCRs were removed. Drawing on the MIRA antigens, annotated TCRs were analysed further at the level of specific ORF or position within ORF. Breadth was defined as the number of annotated unique rearrangements divided by the total number of unique productive rearrangements, and depth was defined as the summed frequency of the annotated unique rearrangements. TCR breadth was compared between groups using two-sided Wilcoxon rank-sum tests. The table was pulled from immuneACCESS by TCRdb, which kept in-frame rearrangements only. Such tables lose some clones; where checked, under half of the loss comes from unresolved V genes, and the rest has no known cause. Clonal size and the V and J genes are those of that table, whereas D and trimming came from the DNA. This sample lists 350,000 to 500,000 clones; roughly 90% were detected once. The biggest ten clones account for approximately 12% of the sample.

Details on this clone: Its antigen is still unknown. Per-nucleotide qualities are absent, and no much larger clonotype sits a single base away.

Per the germline V gene (reference sequence), GTSNPN is the CDR1 and SVGIG is the CDR2. The CDR3 goes from the cysteine to the phenylalanine over 15 residues. The only DNA kept is the CDR3, 45 bases in frame from the first base. Trimming leaves V shorter by 3 bases and J shorter by 6 bases, with the junction holding 12 bases beyond the gene matches. What the treatment or condition label conveys for this sample: approximately 18 received Ad26.COV2.S at low or high dose, single or two shots; about five received placebo; per-sample allocation not given. Repertoires of vaccine and placebo recipients were sequenced from samples collected on day 63 after the first injection. Between 29 July and 7 August 2020, Cohort 1b enrolled 25 adults aged 18-55 years at one site in Boston, USA. As a vaccine, Ad26.COV2.S was a replication-incompetent adenovirus type 26 vector that expressed a prefusion-stabilized SARS-CoV-2 spike protein derived from the original Wuhan strain.

This receptor was taken from a person between 18 and 65 years old who received the Ad26.COV2.S COVID-19 vaccine or a placebo. Sequencing was performed on peripheral blood, taken in a trial of Ad26.COV2.S vaccine versus placebo. The chain was built from TRBV30 and TRBJ1-1, with TRBD1 identical over 8 junction bases. The sequence in DNA is TGTGCCTGGAGCGGGGGGACAGGCCCTTTGGCTGAAGCTTTCTTT. Its amino acids are CAWSGGTGPLAEAFF.